Each of the 30 T cell receptor beta chains below was sequenced from the same sample in a study of low-dose radiotherapy and immunotherapy resistance in tumors. Time point denoted: after trial treatment. Treatment described: LDRT plus nivolumab, ipilimumab, low-dose cyclophosphamide and aspirin (RACIN trial). Gene-specific TRAV and TRBV primers were used for first-strand cDNA, covering alpha and beta chains. With a V-primer adapter and a constant-region primer, TCRs were amplified for approximately 20 PCR cycles. One entry per CDR3 protein results from TCRdb running MiXCR on the reads. Among approximately 100,000 distinct CDR3 sequences listed, 20% to 25% were seen once. Sequenced material: PBMCs, taken after low-dose radiotherapy plus immunotherapy. The receptors were gathered from a male donor with prostate cancer.

This clonotype was observed many times. This chain uses TRBV20-1 with TRBJ1-5, with TRBD1 identical over 11 bases. The V gene end was trimmed by 1 base and the J gene end by 7 bases; junction bases not matched to a gene: 9. Looked up from germline, CDR1 is DFQATT and CDR2 is SNEGSKA (reference sequence). This CDR3 has 16 residues. CDR3 amino acids: CSARVSGTGGVQPQHF. The DNA of the CDR3 is TGCAGTGCTAGAGTATCGGGGACAGGGGGTGTACAGCCCCAGCATTTT.

On this clonotype itself: Since a far larger clone is one base different, this is likely a read error. The rearrangement uses TRBV6-2 or TRBV6-3 and TRBJ1-2; TRBD1 matches at 12 bases. After removal of 9 bases from V and 4 bases from J, the junction contained 12 bases not matched to a gene. Looked up from germline, CDR1 is MNHEY and CDR2 is SVGEGT. This CDR3 contains 16 residues. DNA of the CDR3: TGTGCCAGGAGCTCCGGGACAGGGGGCGCTGGCTATGGCTACACCTTC. As protein: CARSSGTGGAGYGYTF.

About this clonotype: This probably arose from a read error, given a far larger clone one base away. The CDR3 carries no conserved terminal phenylalanine or tryptophan, so it likely arises from a read error. This chain connects TRBV6-8 to TRBJ2-2; 10 bases are shared with TRBD1. V gave up 6 bases and J gave up 7 bases; unmatched junction bases: 5. CDR3 size: 14 residues. Germline V CDR1 and CDR2: MNHGY, SAAAGT. DNA of the CDR3: TGTGCCAGCAGGCGGACAGGGGGTGGCGGGGAGCTGTTTTAT. Encoded protein: CASRRTGGGGELFY.

Ten or more counts support this clonotype. The V and J genes are TRBV6-4 and TRBJ2-1; TRBD2 matches at 11 bases. V shed 6 bases, J shed 4 bases, and the junction held 8 bases outside the gene matches. The CDR3 runs to 16 residues. In germline, CDR1 is MRHNA, CDR2 SNTAGT. The chain's CDR3 is CASSATGTSGYNEQFF. For the CDR3, the DNA is TGTGCCAGCAGCGCAACCGGGACTAGCGGATACAATGAGCAGTTCTTC.

This clonotype was counted many times. The chain joins TRBV20-1 to TRBJ1-4, with D perhaps TRBD1 (6 bases). The V gene lost 5 bases and the J gene lost 0 bases, with 16 bases spanning the gap. The germline gives CDR1 DFQATT, CDR2 SNEGSKA (reference sequence). The CDR3 length is 16 residues. The DNA of the CDR3 is TGCAGTGCTGTTTCGGGACACCTTGCAACTAATGAAAAACTGTTTTTT. Translating it yields CSAVSGHLATNEKLFF.

This clonotype showed up many times. This chain connects TRBV19 to TRBJ2-1; 10 bases align to TRBD2. The CDR3 extends over 19 amino acids. V was clipped by 1 base and J by 0 bases; unmatched bases: 9. Germline-derived CDR1 and CDR2 are LNHDA and SQIVND (reference sequence). CDR3 in amino acids: CASSIGEGSGGFSYNEQFF. The CDR3 DNA is TGTGCCAGTAGTATAGGGGAGGGTAGCGGGGGGTTCTCCTACAATGAGCAGTTCTTC.

Ten or more counts support this clonotype. The CDR3 is CASSLDRATDTQYF. The CDR3 DNA sequence: TGTGCCAGCAGCTTAGATCGGGCTACAGATACGCAGTATTTT. The V and J genes are TRBV11-3 and TRBJ2-3, with no clear D. This CDR3 spans 14 amino acids. Germline assignment: CDR1 SGHNT and CDR2 YENEEA. Trimming took 0 bases from V and 3 from J, leaving 7 bases between them.

This clonotype has just a few counts. This sequence joins TRBV12-3 or TRBV12-4 and TRBJ1-5, with a weak D call TRBD1 (5 bases). Trimming pared 1 base from V and 10 bases from J, leaving 14 bases between. This CDR3 is 14 amino acids long. This chain's CDR3 is CASSLDLGQIPQHF. CDR3 in DNA: TGTGCCAGCAGTTTAGATCTGGGGCAAATACCCCAGCATTTT.

This clonotype was recorded once. This chain connects TRBV5-1 to TRBJ2-7, with D perhaps TRBD1 (6 bases). CDR1 is SGHRS and CDR2 is YFSETQ in the germline V gene. The CDR3 is 15 residues long. The V end was cut by 4 bases, the J end by 2 bases, with 16 bases between. The chain's CDR3 is CASSPSLTGTYEQYF. DNA of the CDR3: TGCGCCAGCAGCCCCTCCCTGACAGGTACCTACGAGCAGTACTTC.

This clonotype came up many times. The chain is built from TRBV5-5 and TRBJ2-5; perhaps D is TRBD1 or TRBD2 (5 bases each). There are 14 residues in the CDR3. The germline V gene has CDR1 SGHKS and CDR2 YYEKEE (reference sequence). Trimming shortened V by 4 bases and J by 7 bases, and 17 bases separated the two germline ends. CDR3 residues: CASSPRDGQGTQYF. CDR3 coding DNA: TGTGCCAGCAGCCCTAGGGACGGCCAGGGGACCCAGTACTTC.

This clonotype came up many times. J is TRBJ2-7 and V is TRBV5-1; D perhaps matches TRBD2 (6 bases). The V end was cut by 4 bases, the J end by 3 bases, with 20 bases between. The V gene's germline CDR1 is SGHRS and CDR2 YFSETQ. This CDR3 has 16 residues. The chain's CDR3 is CASSEARPGVSYEQYF. The CDR3 bases are TGCGCCAGCAGCGAGGCGCGGCCGGGAGTAAGCTACGAGCAGTACTTC.

This clonotype was counted many times. The rearrangement joins TRBV6-2 or TRBV6-3 to TRBJ2-3, with TRBD2 identical over 11 bases. The V gene end was trimmed by 2 bases and the J gene end by 4 bases; junction bases not matched to a gene: 11. Germline V lookup: CDR1 MNHEY, CDR2 SVGEGT. The CDR3 extends over 18 amino acids. In DNA form, the CDR3 reads TGTGCCAGCAGTTACGCTAGCGGGGGGTCCGGACCGGCAGATACGCAGTATTTT. It yields the protein CASSYASGGSGPADTQYF.

The V gene is TRBV4-1, the J gene TRBJ2-3; 9 bases agree with TRBD2. Germline V gives CDR1 MGHRA, CDR2 YSYEKL. Trimming removed 3 bases from V and 6 bases from J; junction bases left unmatched: 16. The CDR3 contains 18 residues. Here the CDR3 DNA reads TGCGCCAGCAGCCATAGGAGGAGCGGGGGGCTCGAGGCCGATACGCAGTATTTT. Translating gives CASSHRRSGGLEADTQYF.

This clonotype has ten or more counts. The chain links TRBV12-3 or TRBV12-4 to TRBJ2-1; the D gene is possibly TRBD1 (5 bases). The V gene lost 2 bases and the J gene lost 7 bases, with 18 bases spanning the gap. The CDR3 runs to 16 residues. CDR3 nucleotide sequence: TGTGCCAGCAGTTTAAGGCCAGGGCCGCTATGGAATGAGCAGTTCTTC. It is translated as CASSLRPGPLWNEQFF.

This clonotype was seen repeatedly, ten times or more. The CDR3 coding sequence is TGTGCCAGCAGCGTAACTAGTATCTCCTACAATGAGCAGTTCTTC. It is translated as CASSVTSISYNEQFF. This chain connects TRBV9 to TRBJ2-1, with a weak D call TRBD2 (5 bases). V lost 1 base and J 0 bases, leaving 8 bases between the germline ends. The CDR3 spans 15 residues. Looked up from germline, CDR1 is SGDLS and CDR2 is YYNGEE.

This clonotype was counted ten times or more. The chain recombines TRBV7-9 with TRBJ2-5, with D possibly TRBD1 on 6 matching bases. Trimming took off 5 bases at V and 0 bases at J, with 13 bases between the two ends. CDR1 is SEHNR, CDR2 FQNEAQ, per germline (reference sequence). The length of the CDR3 is 15 residues. CDR3 nucleotide sequence: TGTGCCAGCAGCCCAATGGACAGCAACCAAGAGACCCAGTACTTC. Protein product: CASSPMDSNQETQYF. Full variable domain (missing parts from reference TRBV7-9 and TRBJ2-5): DTGVSQNPRHKITKRGQNVTFRCDPISEHNRLYWYRQTLGQGPEFLTYFQNEAQLEKSRLLSDRFSAERPKGSFSTLEIQRTEQGDSAMYLCASSPMDSNQETQYFGPGTRLLVL.

About this clonotype itself: With only one base between it and a far larger clone, this is likely a read error. This sequence joins TRBV11-2 and TRBJ1-3; D unresolved. CDR3 length: 18 residues. Germline V lookup: CDR1 SGHAT, CDR2 FQNNGV. The CDR3 spells CASRNPAVFPSSGNTIFF. For the CDR3, the DNA is TGTGCCAGTAGAAACCCGGCGGTCTTTCCGAGCTCTGGAAACACCATATTTTTT.

This clonotype was seen repeatedly, ten times or more. V usage is TRBV6-2 or TRBV6-3 and J usage is TRBJ2-7; 10 bases fit TRBD1. The trim removed 7 bases at V and 7 bases at J, leaving 7 bases unmatched. The germline CDR1 and CDR2 sequences are MNHEY and SVGEGT. The CDR3 covers 13 residues. The CDR3 loop is CASTGQGVGEQYF. CDR3 DNA: TGTGCCAGCACCGGACAGGGGGTTGGGGAGCAGTACTTC.

This clonotype was counted at least ten times. The chain carries TRBV6-1 and TRBJ1-4; 8 bases fit TRBD1. The V segment lost 3 bases and the J segment 7 bases; nucleotides outside the gene matches: 4. The CDR3 contains 14 residues. Germline V gene lookup returns CDR1 MNHNS and CDR2 SASEGT. CDR3 amino acids: CASSDGQGSEKLFF. The CDR3 coding sequence is TGTGCCAGCAGTGATGGACAGGGAAGTGAAAAACTGTTTTTT.

At least ten counts were recorded for this clonotype. The chain employs TRBV5-1 and TRBJ1-5, with TRBD1 as a possible D gene (6 bases). The germline CDR1 and CDR2 sequences are SGHRS and YFSETQ. V lost 0 bases and J lost 0, with 10 bases in between. The length of the CDR3 is 16 residues. This chain's CDR3 is CASSLDPGASNQPQHF. The DNA for the CDR3 is TGCGCCAGCAGCTTGGATCCAGGGGCTAGCAATCAGCCCCAGCATTTT. The entire variable domain, with the rest obtained from reference TRBV5-1 and TRBJ1-5, is as follows: KAGVTQTPRYLIKTRGQQVTLSCSPISGHRSVSWYQQTPGQGLQFLFEYFSETQRNKGNFPGRFSGRQFSNSRSEMNVSTLELGDSALYLCASSLDPGASNQPQHFGDGTRLSIL.

This clonotype appeared once. It may be a read error: a sequence one base away is much more abundant. This likely comes from a read error, as the CDR3 has no conserved phenylalanine or tryptophan at its end. This chain uses TRBV7-8 with TRBJ2-5; 12 nucleotides align to TRBD2. Trimming took 5 bases from V and 4 from J; bases not matched to a gene: 8. Germline V gene sequence: CDR1 SGHVS, CDR2 FQNEAQ. This CDR3 comprises 16 residues. The CDR3 loop is CASSPPRLAGVETQYL. In DNA, the CDR3 is TGTGCCAGCAGCCCCCCCCGACTAGCGGGGGTAGAGACCCAGTACTTA.

This clonotype was detected ten times or more. One end of the junction is discordant with germline, which a read error may explain. The chain joins TRBV11-2 to TRBJ1-6, with TRBD1 identical over 8 bases. Germline loops: CDR1 SGHAT, CDR2 FQNNGV. This CDR3 has 13 amino acids. The CDR3 DNA is TGCGCCAGCAGCTTGGACAGGGAATCACCCCTCCACTTT. Its protein product is CASSLDRESPLHF.

At least ten counts were recorded for this clonotype. The CDR3 DNA is TGTGCCAGCAGCTTGGGGGCAGGGACAGGGCGCACTGAAGCTTTCTTT. Its translation is CASSLGAGTGRTEAFF. The J gene is TRBJ1-1, the V gene TRBV5-6; 9 nucleotides align to TRBD1. This CDR3 region has 16 residues. J lost 4 bases, V lost 0 bases, and 7 bases had no gene match. From germline, CDR1 is SGHDT and CDR2 YYEEEE.

The V gene is TRBV6-2 or TRBV6-3, the J gene TRBJ2-1; the match to TRBD2 covers 12 bases. Germline CDR1 and CDR2: MNHEY and SVGEGT. With V trimmed by 4 bases and J by 8 bases, 3 bases remained unmatched. The CDR3 is 14 residues long. This CDR3 reads CASSSSGGADEQFF. CDR3 bases: TGTGCCAGCAGTTCTAGCGGGGGGGCCGATGAGCAGTTCTTC.

This clonotype was counted many times. This sequence joins TRBV3-1 and TRBJ2-7; D perhaps matches TRBD2 (5 bases). The germline V gene has CDR1 LGHDT and CDR2 YNNKEL (reference sequence). The CDR3 totals 14 residues. V shed 6 bases and J shed 2 bases, with 14 bases lying between them. CDR3: CASRFSTGTYEQYF. The CDR3 DNA follows: TGTGCCAGCAGGTTCTCGACCGGGACCTACGAGCAGTACTTC.

The genes are TRBV10-2 and TRBJ2-5, with 7 positions matching TRBD2. J gave up 6 bases and V 0 bases, and 4 bases lay outside the gene matches. The germline V gene has CDR1 WSHSY and CDR2 SAAADI. CDR3 size: 14 residues. CDR3 protein: CASSESGGGKTQYF. As DNA, the CDR3 is TGCGCCAGCAGTGAGTCGGGGGGGGGGAAGACCCAGTACTTC.

This clonotype was seen many times. The chain joins TRBV6-1 to TRBJ2-7; D call uncertain. V was pared by 8 bases and J by 3 bases, with 8 bases between. This CDR3 is 11 amino acids long. CDR1 and CDR2 from the germline V gene are MNHNS and SASEGT. The CDR3 bases are TGTGCCAGCGAAGGGCTCTACGAGCAGTACTTC. Residues: CASEGLYEQYF.

On this clonotype: A far larger clone is off by one base, so a read error is likely. V usage is TRBV6-2 or TRBV6-3 and J usage is TRBJ2-7, with TRBD1 identical over 11 bases. Germline loops: CDR1 MNHEY, CDR2 SVGEGT. CDR3 size: 15 residues. Trimming removed 6 bases from V and 7 bases from J; junction bases left unmatched: 11. CDR3 sequence reads: CASSGDRGALSEQYF. DNA for the CDR3: TGTGCCAGCAGCGGGGACAGGGGGGCCCTCAGTGAGCAGTACTTC.

This clonotype was picked up many times. This rearrangement joins TRBV6-6 to TRBJ1-1; D uncertain. The CDR3 covers 13 residues. Germline V gene data show CDR1 as MNHNY and CDR2 as SVGAGI (reference sequence). V was pared by 2 bases and J by 10 bases, with 14 bases between. The DNA of the CDR3 is TGTGCCAGCAGTTACCCCCCCGGGGTCGGAGCTTTCTTT. Protein: CASSYPPGVGAFF.

At least ten counts were recorded for this clonotype. The chain joins TRBV7-3 to TRBJ2-2; D is ambiguous. The V end lost 1 base, the J end lost 1 base, and 13 bases lay between the germline ends. CDR3 length equals 17 residues. Germline loops: CDR1 SGHTA, CDR2 FQGTGA. This CDR3 reads CASSLRSNAMNTGELFF. CDR3 in DNA: TGTGCCAGCAGCTTAAGGTCGAACGCTATGAACACCGGGGAGCTGTTTTTT. The complete variable domain, with remaining parts taken from reference TRBV7-3 and TRBJ2-2, reads GAGVSQTPSNKVTEKGKYVELRCDPISGHTALYWYRQSLGQGPEFLIYFQGTGAADDSGLPNDRFFAVRPEGSVSTLKIQRTERGDSAVYLCASSLRSNAMNTGELFFGEGSRLTVL.